Below, 20 T cell receptor beta chains from the same sample are listed, as sequenced in a study of blood T cell repertoires in COVID-19. Sequenced by immunoSEQ multiplex PCR; TCRdb stores in-frame clones only, minus some. The sample has tens of thousands of clones, about 80% seen once; the top ten hold under 25%. Sequenced sample: peripheral blood. All receptors derive from a man aged 30-40 years with COVID-19, enrolled during active disease.

The chain combines TRBV7-6 with TRBJ1-1, with TRBD1 matching 9 bases. The junction had 8 bases not matched to a gene; V was cut back by 4 bases and J by 5 bases. CDR3 length equals 15 residues. Germline V CDR1 and CDR2: SGHVS, FNYEAQ. Here the CDR3 DNA reads TGTGCCAGCAGCTCCACAGGGGGCGGAGGGACTGAAGCTTTCTTT. Protein product: CASSSTGGGGTEAFF.

This rearrangement joins TRBV27 to TRBJ2-2; 11 nucleotides line up with TRBD2. The CDR3 consists of 17 residues. With V trimmed by 3 bases and J by 4 bases, 7 bases remained unmatched. Germline V gene data show CDR1 as MNHEY and CDR2 as SMNVEV (reference sequence). The CDR3 bases are TGTGCCAGCAGTTTCCGCGGGACTAGCGGATCCACCGGGGAGCTGTTTTTT. This gives the protein CASSFRGTSGSTGELFF.

The chain links TRBV4-1 to TRBJ1-5; D perhaps matches TRBD1 (5 bases). The V and J ends lost 6 bases and 4 bases respectively, with 10 bases between them. Germline lookup yields CDR1 MGHRA and CDR2 YSYEKL. The CDR3 is made up of 13 amino acids. The CDR3, as DNA: TGCGCCAGCAGTCGACAGTTTAATCAGCCCCAGCATTTT. Amino acids: CASSRQFNQPQHF.

The rearrangement links TRBV19 to TRBJ1-3; 8 positions match TRBD1. CDR1 is LNHDA, CDR2 SQIVND, per germline (reference sequence). The V and J ends lost 5 bases and 1 base, in that order; junction bases with no gene match: 7. The CDR3 has 16 residues. The CDR3 is CASSATGDLSGNTIYF. In DNA form, the CDR3 reads TGTGCCAGTAGTGCGACAGGGGACCTATCTGGAAACACCATATATTTT.

This clone showed up just a few times. The rearrangement joins TRBV4-1 to TRBJ1-4, with a weak D call TRBD1 (6 bases). The CDR3 length is 15 residues. The V gene's germline CDR1 is MGHRA and CDR2 YSYEKL. The germline V and J ends were trimmed by 6 bases and 3 bases, with 14 bases remaining between them. The chain's CDR3 is CASRSEGQSNEKLFF. In DNA form, the CDR3 reads TGCGCCAGCAGGTCCGAAGGACAGTCTAATGAAAAACTGTTTTTT.

V and J are TRBV5-6 and TRBJ2-1, with TRBD1 matching over 7 bases. CDR1 and CDR2 from the germline V gene are SGHDT and YYEEEE. J gave up 4 bases and V 7 bases, and 5 bases lay outside the gene matches. The CDR3 loop spans 13 amino acids. The CDR3 here is CASGDRRYNEQFF. DNA for the CDR3: TGTGCCAGCGGGGACAGACGGTACAATGAGCAGTTCTTC.

V and J are TRBV27 and TRBJ1-4; 9 bases are shared with TRBD1. CDR1 and CDR2 from the germline V gene are MNHEY and SMNVEV (reference sequence). The CDR3 is 14 residues long. V gave up 5 bases and J gave up 7 bases; unmatched junction bases: 5. CDR3 DNA: TGTGCCAGCAGTCAGGGACAGGGTACTGAAAAACTGTTTTTT. It translates to CASSQGQGTEKLFF.

This clone was seen a few times. The gene calls are TRBV19 and TRBJ2-2, with TRBD1 matching over 12 bases. The ends lost 3 bases at V and 7 bases at J; junction bases unmatched: 9. Looked up from germline, CDR1 is LNHDA and CDR2 is SQIVND (reference sequence). This CDR3 has 17 amino acids. The CDR3 nucleotides read TGTGCCAGTAGTATTAGGGACAGGGGGCAAAGGAACGGGGAGCTGTTTTTT. As protein: CASSIRDRGQRNGELFF.

The gene calls are TRBV2 and TRBJ1-5, with D unresolved. V was pared by 4 bases and J by 6 bases, with 7 bases between. The CDR3 runs 12 residues. CDR1 is SNHLY, CDR2 FYNNEI, per germline. CDR3 sequence: CASSVEIQPQHF. CDR3 sequence (DNA): TGTGCCAGCAGTGTCGAGATTCAGCCCCAGCATTTT.

This clone has just a few counts. This sequence joins TRBV27 and TRBJ2-5; D is unclear. CDR3 length equals 13 residues. Looked up from germline, CDR1 is MNHEY and CDR2 is SMNVEV (reference sequence). Trimming removed 6 bases from V and 0 bases from J, with 8 bases in between. The CDR3 here is CASRRADQETQYF. As DNA, the CDR3 is TGTGCCAGCAGGCGCGCGGACCAAGAGACCCAGTACTTC.

This chain uses TRBV5-4 with TRBJ2-1; 11 bases fit TRBD2. Germline V lookup: CDR1 SGHNT, CDR2 YYREEE (reference sequence). V lost 4 bases, J lost 6 bases, and 6 bases stayed unmatched. The CDR3 extends over 15 amino acids. Here the CDR3 DNA reads TGTGCCAGCAGCCGGACTAGCGGGCCCCTCAATGAGCAGTTCTTC. Protein: CASSRTSGPLNEQFF.

The rearrangement uses TRBV19 and TRBJ1-2; 10 bases fit TRBD1. The length of the CDR3 is 16 residues. V was clipped by 3 bases and J by 0 bases; unmatched bases: 4. Germline V gene lookup returns CDR1 LNHDA and CDR2 SQIVND (reference sequence). The CDR3 sequence is CASSIGTGAANYGYTF. The CDR3 nucleotides are TGTGCCAGTAGTATTGGGACAGGGGCCGCTAACTATGGCTACACCTTC.

The gene calls are TRBV4-1 and TRBJ1-2; 10 bases agree with TRBD1. V trimming: 1 base; J trimming: 5 bases; junction bases outside the gene matches: 10. Germline V gene data show CDR1 as MGHRA and CDR2 as YSYEKL. The CDR3 totals 17 residues. CDR3 nucleotide sequence: TGCGCCAGCAGCCAAGTCCTGGGACAGGGGATGTATTATGGCTACACCTTC. This gives the protein CASSQVLGQGMYYGYTF.

The chain combines TRBV5-1 with TRBJ2-6, with 11 bases aligning to TRBD1. Trimming took 3 bases from V and 1 from J; bases not matched to a gene: 9. Germline lookup yields CDR1 SGHRS and CDR2 YFSETQ. The CDR3 totals 19 residues. For the CDR3, the DNA is TGCGCCAGCAGCTGGCCGACGGGACAGGGGGATTCTGGGGCCAACGTCCTGACTTTC. As protein: CASSWPTGQGDSGANVLTF.

This clone was found a few times. The rearrangement links TRBV28 to TRBJ1-5, with 8 bases identical to TRBD1. This CDR3 has 15 residues. The J segment lost 5 bases and the V segment lost 6 bases, leaving 9 bases of the junction unmatched. Germline CDR1 MDHEN, CDR2 SYDVKM. DNA for the CDR3: TGTGCCAGCAGCCTCTTCCTACAGGGGGATCAGCCCCAGCATTTT. Protein: CASSLFLQGDQPQHF.

This clone is a singleton in its sample. The genes are TRBV19 and TRBJ1-5; D call uncertain. Trimming pared 6 bases from V and 0 bases from J, leaving 12 bases between. CDR1 is LNHDA, CDR2 SQIVND, per germline (reference sequence). CDR3 length: 15 amino acids. CDR3: CASRKTEYSNQPQHF. Written as DNA, the CDR3 is TGTGCCAGTAGGAAAACAGAATATAGCAATCAGCCCCAGCATTTT.

The chain couples TRBV28 to TRBJ1-5; 12 nucleotides line up with TRBD1. Germline values: CDR1 MDHEN, CDR2 SYDVKM. The CDR3 is made up of 15 amino acids. V shed 5 bases and J 6 bases; nucleotides not matched to a gene: 5. This CDR3 reads CASSTGQGALQPQHF. The CDR3 DNA sequence: TGTGCCAGCAGTACGGGACAGGGGGCTCTTCAGCCCCAGCATTTT.

This clone was counted between two and nine times. The chain joins TRBV6-4 to TRBJ2-1; TRBD2 aligns across 8 bases. Germline CDR1 reads MRHNA; CDR2 reads SNTAGT. V dropped 4 bases and J dropped 6; count of bases not matched to a gene: 2. The CDR3 extends over 13 amino acids. The DNA for the CDR3 is TGTGCCAGCAGTGCCGGGACTAGCAATGAGCAGTTCTTC. Its protein product is CASSAGTSNEQFF.

The chain carries TRBV5-5 and TRBJ2-1; no reliable D call. V was cut by 4 bases and J by 7 bases, with 6 bases left in between. Germline CDR1 reads SGHKS; CDR2 reads YYEKEE (reference sequence). The CDR3 covers 11 residues. The CDR3 here is CASSPQNEQFF. The CDR3 DNA reads as TGTGCCAGCAGCCCCCAGAATGAGCAGTTCTTC. Full variable domain (rest looked up from reference TRBV5-5 and TRBJ2-1): DAGVTQSPTHLIKTRGQQVTLRCSPISGHKSVSWYQQVLGQGPQFIFQYYEKEERGRGNFPDRFSARQFPNYSSELNVNALLLGDSALYLCASSPQNEQFFGPGTRLTVL.

The V and J genes are TRBV9 and TRBJ2-3, with 11 bases fitting TRBD2. CDR3 length: 20 residues. Unmatched junction bases numbered 12, after V lost 0 bases and J lost 0 bases. Germline V gene lookup returns CDR1 SGDLS and CDR2 YYNGEE. The CDR3, as DNA: TGTGCCAGCAGCGTAGGGGCTAGCGGGAGGACCACCACTAGCACAGATACGCAGTATTTT. This gives the protein CASSVGASGRTTTSTDTQYF.